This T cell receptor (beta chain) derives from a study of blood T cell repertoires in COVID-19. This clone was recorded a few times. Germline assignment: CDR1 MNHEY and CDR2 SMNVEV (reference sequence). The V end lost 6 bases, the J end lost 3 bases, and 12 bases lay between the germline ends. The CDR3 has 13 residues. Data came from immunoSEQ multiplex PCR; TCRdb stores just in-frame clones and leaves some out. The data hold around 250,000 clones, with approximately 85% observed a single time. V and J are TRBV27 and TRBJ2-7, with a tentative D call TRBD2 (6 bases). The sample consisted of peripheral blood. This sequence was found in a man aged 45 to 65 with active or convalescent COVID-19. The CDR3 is CASRLAENYEQYF. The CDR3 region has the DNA TGTGCCAGCAGACTAGCAGAAAACTACGAGCAGTACTTC.